This T cell receptor (beta chain) derives from a study of early T cells in non-severe SARS-CoV-2 infection. TCRdb redid the calling of the 5' RACE reads with MiXCR, one entry per CDR3 protein. Altogether 60,000 to 75,000 distinct CDR3 sequences are present, less than 12% being singletons, with the ten largest covering less than 20%. This clonotype was found a few times. The V and J ends lost 4 bases and 4 bases, in that order; junction bases with no gene match: 12. CDR1 is SGHRS and CDR2 is YFSETQ in the germline V gene. CDR3 length: 16 residues. The sequencing used whole blood, collected at baseline. This receptor was obtained from an adult who was a healthcare worker with PCR-confirmed SARS-CoV-2 infection or an uninfected control (not recorded which). The gene calls are TRBV5-1 and TRBJ1-1, with 8 bases fitting TRBD1. The CDR3 reads CASSKPAGTGITEAFF. In DNA, the CDR3 is TGCGCCAGCAGCAAACCAGCCGGGACAGGCATCACTGAAGCTTTCTTT.